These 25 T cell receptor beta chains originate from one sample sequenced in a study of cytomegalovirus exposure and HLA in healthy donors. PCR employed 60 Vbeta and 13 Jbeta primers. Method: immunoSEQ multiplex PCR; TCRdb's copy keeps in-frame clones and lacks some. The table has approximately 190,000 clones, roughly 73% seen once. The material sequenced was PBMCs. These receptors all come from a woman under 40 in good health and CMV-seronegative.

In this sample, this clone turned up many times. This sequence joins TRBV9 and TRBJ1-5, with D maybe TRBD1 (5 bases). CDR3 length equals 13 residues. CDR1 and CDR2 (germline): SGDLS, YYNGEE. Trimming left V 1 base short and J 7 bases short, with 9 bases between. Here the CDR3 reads CASSVMEGQPQHF. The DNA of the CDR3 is TGTGCCAGCAGCGTAATGGAGGGGCAGCCCCAGCATTTT.

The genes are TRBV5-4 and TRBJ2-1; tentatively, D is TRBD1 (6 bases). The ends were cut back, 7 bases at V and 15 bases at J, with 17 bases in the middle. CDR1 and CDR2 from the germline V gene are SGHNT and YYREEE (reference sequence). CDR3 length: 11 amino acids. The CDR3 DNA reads TGTGCCAGCGGCACACAGGGTGAACGGTTCTTC. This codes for CASGTQGERFF. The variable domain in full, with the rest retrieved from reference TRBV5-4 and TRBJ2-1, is ETGVTQSPTHLIKTRGQQVTLRCSSQSGHNTVSWYQQALGQGPQFIFQYYREEENGRGNFPPRFSGLQFPNYSSELNVNALELDDSALYLCASGTQGERFFGPGTRLTVL.

CDR3 sequence (DNA): TGCAGCGTGGCCGGGACAGATTACGAGCAGTACTTC. This sequence encodes CSVAGTDYEQYF. This chain uses TRBV29-1 with TRBJ2-7; 7 bases are shared with TRBD1. V shed 6 bases, J shed 4 bases, and the junction held 6 bases outside the gene matches. Germline values: CDR1 SQVTM, CDR2 ANQGSEA. This CDR3 region has 12 residues.

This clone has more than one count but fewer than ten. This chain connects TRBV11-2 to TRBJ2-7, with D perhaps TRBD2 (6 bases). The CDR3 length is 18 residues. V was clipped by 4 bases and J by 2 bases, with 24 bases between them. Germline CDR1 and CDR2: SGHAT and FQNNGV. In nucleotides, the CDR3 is TGTGCCAGCAGCTCCGTCCCGGGACTCAAACTTGGCCCCTACGAGCAGTACTTC. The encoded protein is CASSSVPGLKLGPYEQYF.

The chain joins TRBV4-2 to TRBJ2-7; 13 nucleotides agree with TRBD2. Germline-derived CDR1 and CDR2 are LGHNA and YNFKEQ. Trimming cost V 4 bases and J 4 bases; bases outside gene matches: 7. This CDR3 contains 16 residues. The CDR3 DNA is TGTGCCAGCAGCCCTCGGACTAGCGGGAGTGTATACGAGCAGTACTTC. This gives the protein CASSPRTSGSVYEQYF.

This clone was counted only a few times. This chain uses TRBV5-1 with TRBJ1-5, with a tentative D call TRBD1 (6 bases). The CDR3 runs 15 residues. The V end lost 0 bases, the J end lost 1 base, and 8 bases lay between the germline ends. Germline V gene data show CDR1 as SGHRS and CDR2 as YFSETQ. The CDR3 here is CASSLAGASNQPQHF. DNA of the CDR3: TGCGCCAGCAGCTTGGCAGGGGCGAGCAATCAGCCCCAGCATTTT.

CDR3 region: CASSEVLWFGTGHEKLFF. The CDR3 nucleotides read TGTGCCAGCAGTGAAGTTCTTTGGTTCGGGACAGGGCATGAAAAACTGTTTTTT. The V call is TRBV6-1, the J call TRBJ1-4; TRBD1 matches 9 bases. V trimming: 1 base; J trimming: 6 bases; junction bases outside the gene matches: 12. The CDR3 loop spans 18 amino acids. Germline lookup yields CDR1 MNHNS and CDR2 SASEGT.

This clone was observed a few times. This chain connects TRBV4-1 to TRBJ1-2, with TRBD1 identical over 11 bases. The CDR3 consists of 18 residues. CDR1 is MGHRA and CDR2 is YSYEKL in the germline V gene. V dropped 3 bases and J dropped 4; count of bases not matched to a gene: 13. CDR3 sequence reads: CASSQGSGGTGGVYGYTF. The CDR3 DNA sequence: TGCGCCAGCAGCCAGGGGTCAGGCGGGACAGGGGGGGTCTATGGCTACACCTTC.

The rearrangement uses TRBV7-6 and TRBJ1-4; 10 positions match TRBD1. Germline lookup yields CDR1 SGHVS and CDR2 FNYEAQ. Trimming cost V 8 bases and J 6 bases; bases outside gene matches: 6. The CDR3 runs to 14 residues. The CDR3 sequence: CASQRGTGDEKLFF. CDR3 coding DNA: TGTGCCAGCCAGAGGGGGACAGGGGATGAAAAACTGTTTTTT.

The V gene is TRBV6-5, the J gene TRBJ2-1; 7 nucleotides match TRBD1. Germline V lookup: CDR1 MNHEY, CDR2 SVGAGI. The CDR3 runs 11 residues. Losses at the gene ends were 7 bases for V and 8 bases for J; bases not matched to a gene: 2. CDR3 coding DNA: TGTGCCAGCAATACAGGGGATGAGCAGTTCTTC. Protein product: CASNTGDEQFF.

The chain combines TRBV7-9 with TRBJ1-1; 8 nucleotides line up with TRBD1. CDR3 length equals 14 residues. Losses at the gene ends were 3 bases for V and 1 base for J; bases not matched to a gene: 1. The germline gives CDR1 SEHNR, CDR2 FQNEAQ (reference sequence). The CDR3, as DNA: TGTGCCAGCAGCTTCACAGGGGGGAACACTGAAGCTTTCTTT. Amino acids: CASSFTGGNTEAFF.

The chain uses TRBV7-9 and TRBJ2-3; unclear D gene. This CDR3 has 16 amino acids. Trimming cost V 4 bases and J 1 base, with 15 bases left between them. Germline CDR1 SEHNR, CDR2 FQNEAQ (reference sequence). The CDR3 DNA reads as TGTGCCAGCAGCTCCCCTTTGAGGTTCCGCACAGATACGCAGTATTTT. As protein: CASSSPLRFRTDTQYF.

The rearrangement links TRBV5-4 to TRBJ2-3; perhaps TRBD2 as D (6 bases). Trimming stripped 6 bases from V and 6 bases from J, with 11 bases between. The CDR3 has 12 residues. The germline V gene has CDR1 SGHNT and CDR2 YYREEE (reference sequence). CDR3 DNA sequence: TGTGCCAGCACTTCGGGGGTGGATACGCAGTATTTT. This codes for CASTSGVDTQYF.

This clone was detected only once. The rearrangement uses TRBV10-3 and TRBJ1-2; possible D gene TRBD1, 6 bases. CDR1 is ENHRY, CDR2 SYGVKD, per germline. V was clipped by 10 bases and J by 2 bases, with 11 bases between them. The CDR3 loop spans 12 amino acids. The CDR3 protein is CATGQNNYGYTF. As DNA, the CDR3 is TGTGCCACAGGACAGAACAACTATGGCTACACCTTC.

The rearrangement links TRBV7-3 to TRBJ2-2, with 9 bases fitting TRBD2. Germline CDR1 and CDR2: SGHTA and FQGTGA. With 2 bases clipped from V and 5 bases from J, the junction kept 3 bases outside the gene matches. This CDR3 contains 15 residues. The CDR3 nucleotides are TGTGCCAGCAGCTTAGGGACTAGCTCGACCGGGGAGCTGTTTTTT. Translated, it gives CASSLGTSSTGELFF.

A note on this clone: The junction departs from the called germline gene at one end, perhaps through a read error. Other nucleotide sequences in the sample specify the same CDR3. The CDR3: CASSWDSTNQPQHF. The CDR3 DNA reads as TGTGCCAGTAGTTGGGACAGTACGAATCAGCCTCAGCATTTT. The chain joins TRBV19 to TRBJ1-5, with 7 bases matching TRBD1. The V gene's germline CDR1 is LNHDA and CDR2 SQIVND (reference sequence). CDR3 length: 14 amino acids.

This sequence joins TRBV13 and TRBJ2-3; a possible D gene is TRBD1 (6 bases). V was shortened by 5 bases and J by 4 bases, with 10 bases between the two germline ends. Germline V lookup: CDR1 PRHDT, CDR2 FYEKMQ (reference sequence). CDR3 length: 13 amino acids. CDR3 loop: CASSPQGSDTQYF. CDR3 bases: TGTGCCAGCAGCCCTCAGGGGTCAGATACGCAGTATTTT.

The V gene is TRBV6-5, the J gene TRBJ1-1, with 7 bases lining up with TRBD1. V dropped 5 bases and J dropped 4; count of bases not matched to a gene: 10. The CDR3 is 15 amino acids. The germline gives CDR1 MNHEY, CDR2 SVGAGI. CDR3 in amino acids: CASSQTTGVFTEAFF. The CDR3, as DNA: TGTGCCAGCAGTCAAACCACAGGGGTCTTCACTGAAGCTTTCTTT.

The CDR3 region has the DNA TGTGCCAGTAGTATAAAGACCGGGACAGGGATTAATCAGCCCCAGCATTTT. Encoded protein: CASSIKTGTGINQPQHF. V is TRBV19 and J is TRBJ1-5; 9 nucleotides align to TRBD1. The CDR3 is made up of 17 amino acids. J was trimmed by 4 bases and V by 2 bases; bases with no gene match: 9. Germline assignment: CDR1 LNHDA and CDR2 SQIVND (reference sequence). Complete variable domain (other parts from reference TRBV19 and TRBJ1-5): DGGITQSPKYLFRKEGQNVTLSCEQNLNHDAMYWYRQDPGQGLRLIYYSQIVNDFQKGDIAEGYSVSREKKESFPLTVTSAQKNPTAFYLCASSIKTGTGINQPQHFGDGTRLSIL.

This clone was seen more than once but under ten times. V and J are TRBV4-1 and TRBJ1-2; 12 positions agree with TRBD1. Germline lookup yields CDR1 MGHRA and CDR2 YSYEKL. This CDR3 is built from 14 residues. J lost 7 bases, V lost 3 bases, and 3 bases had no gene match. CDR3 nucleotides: TGCGCCAGCAGCCAGGGACAGGGGGCGGTTGGCTACACCTTC. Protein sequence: CASSQGQGAVGYTF.

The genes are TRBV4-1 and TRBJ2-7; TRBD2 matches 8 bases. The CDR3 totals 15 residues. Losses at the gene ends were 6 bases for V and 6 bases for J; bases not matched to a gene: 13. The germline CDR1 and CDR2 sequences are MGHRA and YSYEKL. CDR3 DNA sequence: TGCGCCAGCAGTAATCCCCGAGGACTAGCCAGCGAGCAGTACTTC. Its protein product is CASSNPRGLASEQYF.

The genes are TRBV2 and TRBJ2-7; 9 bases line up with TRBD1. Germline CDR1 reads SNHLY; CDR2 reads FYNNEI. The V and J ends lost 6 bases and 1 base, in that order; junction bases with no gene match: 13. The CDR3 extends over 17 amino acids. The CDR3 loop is CASRVQKGGTGSYEQYF. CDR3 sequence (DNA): TGTGCCAGCAGAGTCCAAAAAGGAGGGACAGGGTCCTACGAGCAGTACTTC.

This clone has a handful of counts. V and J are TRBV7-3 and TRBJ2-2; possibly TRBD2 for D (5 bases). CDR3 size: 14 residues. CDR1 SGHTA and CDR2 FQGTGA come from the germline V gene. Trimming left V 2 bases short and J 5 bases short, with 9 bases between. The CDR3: CASSLLRGTGELFF. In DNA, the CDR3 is TGTGCCAGCAGCTTATTACGGGGAACCGGGGAGCTGTTTTTT.

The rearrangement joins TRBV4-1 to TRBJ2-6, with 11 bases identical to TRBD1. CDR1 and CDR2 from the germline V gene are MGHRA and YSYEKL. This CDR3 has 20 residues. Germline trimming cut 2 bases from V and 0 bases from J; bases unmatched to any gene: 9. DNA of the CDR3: TGCGCCAGCAGCCAACCGCCGGGACAGGGGGTCCTCTCTGGGGCCAACGTCCTGACTTTC. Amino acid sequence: CASSQPPGQGVLSGANVLTF.

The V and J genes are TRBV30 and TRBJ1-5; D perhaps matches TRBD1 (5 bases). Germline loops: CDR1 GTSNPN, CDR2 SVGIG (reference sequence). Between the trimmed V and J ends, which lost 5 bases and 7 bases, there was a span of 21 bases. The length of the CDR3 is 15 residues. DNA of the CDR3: TGTGCCTGGGGCCGCGGAGGGGACTGGGGACAGCCCCAGCATTTT. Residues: CAWGRGGDWGQPQHF.